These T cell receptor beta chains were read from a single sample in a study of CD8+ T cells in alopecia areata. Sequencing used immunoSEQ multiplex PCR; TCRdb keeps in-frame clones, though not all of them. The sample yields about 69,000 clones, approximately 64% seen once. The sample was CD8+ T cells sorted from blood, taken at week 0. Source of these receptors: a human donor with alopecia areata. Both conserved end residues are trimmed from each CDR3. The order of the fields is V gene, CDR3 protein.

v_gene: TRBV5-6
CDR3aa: ASSLVAASTDTQY

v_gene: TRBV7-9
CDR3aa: ASRQGARGSNTEAF

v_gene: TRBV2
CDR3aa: ASTPGQGHETQY

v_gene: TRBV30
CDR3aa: ASGPGQGYEQY

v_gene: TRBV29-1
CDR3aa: SVEDRAGELF

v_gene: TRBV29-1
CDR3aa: SVEVTGVEAF

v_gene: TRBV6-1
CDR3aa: ASSETSMNTEAF

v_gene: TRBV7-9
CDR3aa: ASSPGTSGLSSYNEQF

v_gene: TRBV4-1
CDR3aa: ASSQAQSLNEKLF

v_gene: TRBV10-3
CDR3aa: AASGLAGQETQY

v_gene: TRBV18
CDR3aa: ASSPLTPRPPYEQY

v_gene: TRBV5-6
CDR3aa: ASGPSGGWYEQF

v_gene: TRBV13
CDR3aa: ASSITGELIYEQY

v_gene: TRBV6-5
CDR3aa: ASSARAGSTGELF

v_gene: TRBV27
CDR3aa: ASSFTGRLDYT

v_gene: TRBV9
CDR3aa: ASSTGGEAVQH

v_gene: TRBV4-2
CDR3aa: ASSLGLAGDYNEQF